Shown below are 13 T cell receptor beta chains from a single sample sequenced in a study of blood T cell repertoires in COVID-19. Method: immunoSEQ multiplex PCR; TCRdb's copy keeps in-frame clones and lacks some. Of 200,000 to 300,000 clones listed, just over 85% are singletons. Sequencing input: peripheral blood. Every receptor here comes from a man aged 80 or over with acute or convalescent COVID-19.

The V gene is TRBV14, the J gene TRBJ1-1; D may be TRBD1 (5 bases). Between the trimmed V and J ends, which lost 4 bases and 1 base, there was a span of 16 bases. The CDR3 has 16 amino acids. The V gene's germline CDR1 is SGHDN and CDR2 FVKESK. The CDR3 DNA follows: TGTGCCAGCAGCCTCTACCTGGGGCTGAGGAACACTGAAGCTTTCTTT. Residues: CASSLYLGLRNTEAFF.

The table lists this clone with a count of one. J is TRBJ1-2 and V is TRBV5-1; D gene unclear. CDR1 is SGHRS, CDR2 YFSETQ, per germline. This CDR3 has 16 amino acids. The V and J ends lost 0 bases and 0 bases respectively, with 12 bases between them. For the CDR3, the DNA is TGCGCCAGCAGCTTGGTACGTCGTGGAGCTAACTATGGCTACACCTTC. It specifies CASSLVRRGANYGYTF. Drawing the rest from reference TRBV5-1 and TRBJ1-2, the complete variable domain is KAGVTQTPRYLIKTRGQQVTLSCSPISGHRSVSWYQQTPGQGLQFLFEYFSETQRNKGNFPGRFSGRQFSNSRSEMNVSTLELGDSALYLCASSLVRRGANYGYTFGSGTRLTVV.

As DNA, the CDR3 is TGTGCCAGCAGCTTAGCGCCTGGGACTAGCACCGGGGAGCTGTTTTTT. Protein: CASSLAPGTSTGELFF. This rearrangement joins TRBV7-2 to TRBJ2-2; 8 nucleotides line up with TRBD2. Trimming removed 0 bases from V and 4 bases from J; junction bases left unmatched: 4. The CDR3 is 16 amino acids. Germline V gene sequence: CDR1 SGHTA, CDR2 FQGNSA.

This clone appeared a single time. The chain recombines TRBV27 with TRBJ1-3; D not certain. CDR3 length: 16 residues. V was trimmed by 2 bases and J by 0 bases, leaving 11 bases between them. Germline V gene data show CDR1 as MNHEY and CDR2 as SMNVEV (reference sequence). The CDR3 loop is CASSLRHPGSGNTIYF. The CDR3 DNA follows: TGTGCCAGCAGTTTAAGACATCCCGGCTCTGGAAACACCATATATTTT.

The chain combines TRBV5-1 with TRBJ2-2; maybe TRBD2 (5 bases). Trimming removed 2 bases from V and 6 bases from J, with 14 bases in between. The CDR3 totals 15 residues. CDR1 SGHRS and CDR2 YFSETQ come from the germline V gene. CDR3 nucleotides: TGCGCCAGCAGCTTCGGACCGGGAAGGGCCGGGGAGCTGTTTTTT. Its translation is CASSFGPGRAGELFF. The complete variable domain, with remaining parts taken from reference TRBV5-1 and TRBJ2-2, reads KAGVTQTPRYLIKTRGQQVTLSCSPISGHRSVSWYQQTPGQGLQFLFEYFSETQRNKGNFPGRFSGRQFSNSRSEMNVSTLELGDSALYLCASSFGPGRAGELFFGEGSRLTVL.

CDR3 sequence: CASSLELAGAEQFF. The CDR3 DNA is TGTGCCAGCAGCTTAGAACTAGCGGGAGCTGAGCAGTTCTTC. The chain employs TRBV7-3 and TRBJ2-1; TRBD2 matches 11 bases. The CDR3 is 14 amino acids. Germline V gene sequence: CDR1 SGHTA, CDR2 FQGTGA. V lost 2 bases, J lost 9 bases, and 3 bases stayed unmatched.

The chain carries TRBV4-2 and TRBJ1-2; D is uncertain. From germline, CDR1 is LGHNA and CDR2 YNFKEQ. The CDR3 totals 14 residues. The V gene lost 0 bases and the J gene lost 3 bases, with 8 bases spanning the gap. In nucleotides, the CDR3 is TGTGCCAGCAGCCAAGATCTGGCAGACTATGGCTACACCTTC. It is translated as CASSQDLADYGYTF.

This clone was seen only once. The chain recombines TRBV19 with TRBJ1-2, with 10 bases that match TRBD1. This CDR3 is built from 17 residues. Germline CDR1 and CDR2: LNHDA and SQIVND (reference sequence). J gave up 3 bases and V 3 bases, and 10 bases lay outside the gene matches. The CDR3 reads CASSILARQGAYYGYTF. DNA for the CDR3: TGTGCCAGTAGTATCCTGGCTCGACAGGGGGCGTACTATGGCTACACCTTC.

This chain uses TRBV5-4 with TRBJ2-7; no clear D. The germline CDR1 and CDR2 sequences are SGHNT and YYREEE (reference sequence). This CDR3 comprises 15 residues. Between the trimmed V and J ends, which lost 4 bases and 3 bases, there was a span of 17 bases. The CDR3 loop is CASSNEESGLYEQYF. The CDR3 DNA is TGTGCCAGCAGCAATGAAGAGTCAGGCCTCTACGAGCAGTACTTC.

The CDR3 protein is CASSYSRTGLTEAFF. The CDR3 DNA reads TGTGCCAGCAGTTACTCCAGGACAGGGCTGACTGAAGCTTTCTTT. The chain has TRBV6-5 and TRBJ1-1; 8 bases match TRBD1. There are 15 residues in the CDR3. Trimming took 0 bases from V and 5 from J; bases not matched to a gene: 5. The germline V gene encodes CDR1 MNHEY and CDR2 SVGAGI.

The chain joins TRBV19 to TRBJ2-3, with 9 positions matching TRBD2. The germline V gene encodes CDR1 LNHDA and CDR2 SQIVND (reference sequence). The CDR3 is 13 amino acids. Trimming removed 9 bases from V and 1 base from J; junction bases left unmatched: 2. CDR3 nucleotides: TGTGCCAGCAGGACTAGCGGCACAGATACGCAGTATTTT. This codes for CASRTSGTDTQYF.

The CDR3 bases are TGTGCCAGCAGTCGCTCGTTACTAGCGGGGGGGGCCAATGAGCAGTTCTTC. This gives the protein CASSRSLLAGGANEQFF. This sequence joins TRBV6-6 and TRBJ2-1, with 13 bases fitting TRBD2. The V gene's germline CDR1 is MNHNY and CDR2 SVGAGI (reference sequence). The CDR3 is 17 residues long. J lost 6 bases, V lost 5 bases, and 10 bases had no gene match.

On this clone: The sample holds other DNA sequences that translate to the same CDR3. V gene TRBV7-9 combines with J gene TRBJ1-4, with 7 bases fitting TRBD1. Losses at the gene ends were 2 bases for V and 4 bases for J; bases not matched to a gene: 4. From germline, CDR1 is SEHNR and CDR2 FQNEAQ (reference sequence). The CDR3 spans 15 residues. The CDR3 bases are TGTGCCAGCAGCTTAAGGGGACAGCTTAATGAAAAACTGTTTTTT. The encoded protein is CASSLRGQLNEKLFF.